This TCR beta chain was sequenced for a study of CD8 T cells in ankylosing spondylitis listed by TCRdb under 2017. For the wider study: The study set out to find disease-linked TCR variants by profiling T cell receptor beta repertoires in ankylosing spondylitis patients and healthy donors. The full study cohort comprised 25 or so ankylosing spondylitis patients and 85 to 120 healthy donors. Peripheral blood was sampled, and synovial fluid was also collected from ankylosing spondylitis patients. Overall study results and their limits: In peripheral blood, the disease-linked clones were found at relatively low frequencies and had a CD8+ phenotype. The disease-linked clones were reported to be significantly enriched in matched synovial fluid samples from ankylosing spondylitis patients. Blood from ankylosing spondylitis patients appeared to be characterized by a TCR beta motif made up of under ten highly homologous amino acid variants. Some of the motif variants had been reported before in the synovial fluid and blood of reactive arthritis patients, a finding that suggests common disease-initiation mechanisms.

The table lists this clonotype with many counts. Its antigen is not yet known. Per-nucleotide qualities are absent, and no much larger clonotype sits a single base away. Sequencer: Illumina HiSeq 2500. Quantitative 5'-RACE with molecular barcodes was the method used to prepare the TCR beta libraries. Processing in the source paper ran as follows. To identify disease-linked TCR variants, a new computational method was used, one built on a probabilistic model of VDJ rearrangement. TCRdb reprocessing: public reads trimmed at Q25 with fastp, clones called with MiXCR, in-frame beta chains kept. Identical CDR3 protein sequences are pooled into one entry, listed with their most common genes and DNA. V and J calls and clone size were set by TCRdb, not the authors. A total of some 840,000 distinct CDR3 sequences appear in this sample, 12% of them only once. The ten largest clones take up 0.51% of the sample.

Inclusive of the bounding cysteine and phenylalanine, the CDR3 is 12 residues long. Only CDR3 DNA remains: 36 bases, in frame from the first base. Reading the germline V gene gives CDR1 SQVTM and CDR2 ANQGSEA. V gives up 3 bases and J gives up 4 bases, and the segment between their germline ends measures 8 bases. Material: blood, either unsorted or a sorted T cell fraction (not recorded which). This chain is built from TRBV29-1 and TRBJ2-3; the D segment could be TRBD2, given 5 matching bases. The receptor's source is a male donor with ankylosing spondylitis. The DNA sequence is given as TGCAGCGTTGACAGCGGCGCAGATACGCAGTATTTT. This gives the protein CSVDSGADTQYF.